This section outlines one T cell receptor beta chain sequence together with its context. No antigen is known for it. This sample was included in a study of T cell responses to AZD1222 COVID-19 vaccine. Study-wide background: Some second doses came at about 4 weeks and others at about 12 weeks; these were pooled.

Study observations and caveats: Two AZD1222 administrations were followed by greater Spike-specific TCR breadth and depth.

Sequencing used immunoSEQ multiplex PCR; TCRdb keeps in-frame clones, though not all of them. This sample has tens of thousands of clones, with 70% to 90% found just once. Trimming pared 0 bases from V and 5 bases from J, leaving 11 bases between. The CDR3 contains 15 residues. Germline values: CDR1 SGHTS, CDR2 YDEGEE. Sequenced material: peripheral blood, taken on day 0 of AZD1222 vaccination. This sequence originates from an adult in good health. The V and J genes are TRBV5-8 and TRBJ1-4; D is perhaps TRBD1 (5 bases). DNA for the CDR3: TGTGCCAGCAGCTTGGACAGGAGGACGAATGAAAAACTGTTTTTT. Its translation is CASSLDRRTNEKLFF. Based on the CDR3 plus reference TRBV5-8 and TRBJ1-4, the full variable domain is EAGVTQSPTHLIKTRGQQATLRCSPISGHTSVYWYQQALGLGLQFLLWYDEGEERNRGNFPPRFSGRQFPNYSSELNVNALELEDSALYLCASSLDRRTNEKLFFGSGTQLSVL.